These 6 T cell receptor beta chains share one sample of origin, sequenced in a study of graft-versus-host responses after intestinal transplantation. Sequenced by immunoSEQ multiplex PCR; TCRdb stores in-frame clones only, minus some. The sample records some 83,000 clones, 75% to 95% being singletons. Antigen specificity for these receptors is unknown. The sequencing used unstimulated CD4+ T cells sorted from spleen or lymph node cells, collected before intestinal transplant. All receptors come from a human donor who received an intestinal transplant.

The CDR3 nucleotides read TGTGCCATCAGTGCTCGGACAGGGGGTGGAAACACTGAAGCTTTCTTT. Protein: CAISARTGGGNTEAFF. V and J are TRBV10-3 and TRBJ1-1; 10 nucleotides line up with TRBD1. The trim removed 4 bases at V and 2 bases at J, leaving 7 bases unmatched. The germline gives CDR1 ENHRY, CDR2 SYGVKD. This CDR3 is 16 amino acids long.

V and J are TRBV5-6 and TRBJ2-6; D might be TRBD2 (7 bases). Germline V lookup: CDR1 SGHDT, CDR2 YYEEEE. The CDR3 totals 15 residues. Deletions cut 1 base from V and 4 bases from J, with 9 bases between. The CDR3 region is CASSLRGAGANVLTF. In nucleotides, the CDR3 is TGTGCCAGCAGCTTGCGGGGGGCCGGGGCCAACGTCCTGACTTTC.

V gene TRBV2 combines with J gene TRBJ1-5, with a tentative D call TRBD1 (5 bases). The germline CDR1 and CDR2 sequences are SNHLY and FYNNEI. There are 16 residues in the CDR3. Trimming stripped 8 bases from V and 1 base from J, with 18 bases between. The chain's CDR3 is CASGPPRTGSNQPQHF. The CDR3 DNA reads TGTGCCAGCGGTCCCCCCCGAACAGGCAGCAATCAGCCCCAGCATTTT.

The V call is TRBV4-1, the J call TRBJ2-7, with 9 positions matching TRBD2. This CDR3 contains 18 residues. The germline CDR1 and CDR2 sequences are MGHRA and YSYEKL. V gave up 0 bases and J gave up 0 bases; unmatched junction bases: 9. The CDR3 here is CASSQEGSGGTSSYEQYF. In DNA, the CDR3 is TGCGCCAGCAGCCAAGAAGGAAGCGGGGGGACGAGCTCCTACGAGCAGTACTTC.

This clone has just a few counts. The V gene is TRBV6-5, the J gene TRBJ1-3; no clear D gene. Germline CDR1 MNHEY, CDR2 SVGAGI. CDR3 length equals 13 residues. Trimming took 4 bases from V and 3 from J, leaving 7 bases between them. The CDR3 sequence is CASSSRVGNTIYF. The CDR3 DNA sequence: TGTGCCAGCAGTTCGAGGGTTGGAAACACCATATATTTT.

The CDR3 DNA sequence: TGTGCCAGCAGGACAGCATCCTACGAGCAGTACTTC. This gives the protein CASRTASYEQYF. The chain has TRBV6-5 and TRBJ2-7; possible D gene TRBD1, 5 bases. The CDR3 runs to 12 residues. Germline V gives CDR1 MNHEY, CDR2 SVGAGI. V was pared by 6 bases and J by 1 base, with 7 bases between.